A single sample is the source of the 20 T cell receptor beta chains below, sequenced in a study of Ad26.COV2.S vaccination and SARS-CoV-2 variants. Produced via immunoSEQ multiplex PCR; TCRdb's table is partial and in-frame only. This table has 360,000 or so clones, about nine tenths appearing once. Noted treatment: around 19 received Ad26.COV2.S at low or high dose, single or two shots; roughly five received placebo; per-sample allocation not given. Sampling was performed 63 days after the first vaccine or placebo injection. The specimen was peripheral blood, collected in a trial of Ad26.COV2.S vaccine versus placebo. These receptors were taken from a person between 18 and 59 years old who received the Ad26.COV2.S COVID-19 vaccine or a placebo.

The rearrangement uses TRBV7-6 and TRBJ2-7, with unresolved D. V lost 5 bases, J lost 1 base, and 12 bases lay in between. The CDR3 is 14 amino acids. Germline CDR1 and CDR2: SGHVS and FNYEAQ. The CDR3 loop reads CASSGTRSSYEQYF. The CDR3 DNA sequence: TGTGCCAGCAGCGGAACCAGGAGTTCCTACGAGCAGTACTTC. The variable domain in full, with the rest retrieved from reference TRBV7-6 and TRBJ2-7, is GAGVSQSPRYKVTKRGQDVALRCDPISGHVSLYWYRQALGQGPEFLTYFNYEAQQDKSGLPNDRFSAERPEGSISTLTIQRTEQRDSAMYRCASSGTRSSYEQYFGPGTRLTVT.

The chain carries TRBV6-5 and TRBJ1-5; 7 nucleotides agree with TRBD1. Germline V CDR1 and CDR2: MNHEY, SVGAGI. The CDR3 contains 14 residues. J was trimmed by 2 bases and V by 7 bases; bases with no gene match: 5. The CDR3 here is CASNRGGGNQPQHF. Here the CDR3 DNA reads TGTGCCAGCAACAGGGGCGGGGGCAATCAGCCCCAGCATTTT.

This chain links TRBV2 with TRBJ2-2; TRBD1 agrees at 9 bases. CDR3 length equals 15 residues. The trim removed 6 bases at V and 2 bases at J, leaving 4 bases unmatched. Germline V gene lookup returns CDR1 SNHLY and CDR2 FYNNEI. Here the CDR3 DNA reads TGTGCCAGCAGACAGGGGGCCTACAACACCGGGGAGCTGTTTTTT. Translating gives CASRQGAYNTGELFF.

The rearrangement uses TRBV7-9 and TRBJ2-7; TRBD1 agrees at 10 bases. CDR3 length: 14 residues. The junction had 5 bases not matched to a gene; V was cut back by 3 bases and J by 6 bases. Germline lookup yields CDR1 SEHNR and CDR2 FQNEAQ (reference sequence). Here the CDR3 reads CASSLGQGLGEQYF. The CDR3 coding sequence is TGTGCCAGCAGCTTGGGACAGGGGTTGGGCGAGCAGTACTTC.

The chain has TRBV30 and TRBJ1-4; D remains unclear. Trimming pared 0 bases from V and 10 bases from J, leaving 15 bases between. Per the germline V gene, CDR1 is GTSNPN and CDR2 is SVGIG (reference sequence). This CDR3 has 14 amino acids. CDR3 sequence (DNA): TGTGCCTGGAGTGTATCTCCCCTAAGTGGAAAACTGTTTTTT. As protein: CAWSVSPLSGKLFF. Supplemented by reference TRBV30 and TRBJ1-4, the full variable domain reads SQTIHQWPATLVQPVGSPLSLECTVEGTSNPNLYWYRQAAGRGLQLLFYSVGIGQISSEVPQNLSASRPQDRQFILSSKKLLLSDSGFYLCAWSVSPLSGKLFFGSGTQLSVL.

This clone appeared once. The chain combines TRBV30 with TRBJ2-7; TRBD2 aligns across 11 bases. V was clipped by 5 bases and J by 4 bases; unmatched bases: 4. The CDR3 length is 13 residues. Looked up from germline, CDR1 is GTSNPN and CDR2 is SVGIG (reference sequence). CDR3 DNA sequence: TGTGCCTGGGAGACTAGCGGGGTATACGAGCAGTACTTC. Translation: CAWETSGVYEQYF. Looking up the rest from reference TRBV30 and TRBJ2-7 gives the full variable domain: SQTIHQWPATLVQPVGSPLSLECTVEGTSNPNLYWYRQAAGRGLQLLFYSVGIGQISSEVPQNLSASRPQDRQFILSSKKLLLSDSGFYLCAWETSGVYEQYFGPGTRLTVT.

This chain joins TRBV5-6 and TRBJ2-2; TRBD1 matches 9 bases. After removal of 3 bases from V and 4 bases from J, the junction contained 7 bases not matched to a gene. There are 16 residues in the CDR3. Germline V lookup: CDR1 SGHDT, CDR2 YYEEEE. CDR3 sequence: CASSSRTGVSTGELFF. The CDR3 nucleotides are TGTGCCAGCAGCTCCCGGACAGGGGTTAGCACCGGGGAGCTGTTTTTT.

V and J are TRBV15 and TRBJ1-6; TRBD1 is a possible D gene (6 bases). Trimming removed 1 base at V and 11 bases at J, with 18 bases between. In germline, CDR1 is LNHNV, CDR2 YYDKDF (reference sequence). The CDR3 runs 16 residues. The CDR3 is CATSRGVGGSSPPLHF. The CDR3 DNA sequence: TGTGCCACCAGCAGAGGGGTAGGGGGGTCCAGTCCACCCCTCCACTTT.

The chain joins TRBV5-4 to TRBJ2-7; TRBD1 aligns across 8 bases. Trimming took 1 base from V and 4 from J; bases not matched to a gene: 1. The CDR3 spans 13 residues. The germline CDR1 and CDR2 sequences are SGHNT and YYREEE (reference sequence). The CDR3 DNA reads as TGTGCCAGCAGCTTGCAGGGGGCTTACGAGCAGTACTTC. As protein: CASSLQGAYEQYF.

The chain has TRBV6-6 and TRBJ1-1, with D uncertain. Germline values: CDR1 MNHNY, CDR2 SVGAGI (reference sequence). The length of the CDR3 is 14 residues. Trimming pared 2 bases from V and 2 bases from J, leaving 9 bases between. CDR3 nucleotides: TGTGCCAGCAGTTACCGCGGTAGTAACACTGAAGCTTTCTTT. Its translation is CASSYRGSNTEAFF.

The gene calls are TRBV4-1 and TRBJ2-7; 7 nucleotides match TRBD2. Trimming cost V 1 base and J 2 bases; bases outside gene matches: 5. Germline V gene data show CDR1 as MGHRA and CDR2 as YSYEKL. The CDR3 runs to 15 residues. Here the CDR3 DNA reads TGCGCCAGCAGCCAAGTCCCCCGGGGGGCCTACGAGCAGTACTTC. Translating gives CASSQVPRGAYEQYF.

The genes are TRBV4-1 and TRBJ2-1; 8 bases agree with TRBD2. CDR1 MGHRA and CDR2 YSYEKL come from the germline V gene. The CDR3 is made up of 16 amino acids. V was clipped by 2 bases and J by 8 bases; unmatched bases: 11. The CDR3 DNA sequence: TGCGCCAGCAGCCAAAGCGGGAGTCTGGGATTGGATGAGCAGTTCTTC. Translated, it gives CASSQSGSLGLDEQFF.

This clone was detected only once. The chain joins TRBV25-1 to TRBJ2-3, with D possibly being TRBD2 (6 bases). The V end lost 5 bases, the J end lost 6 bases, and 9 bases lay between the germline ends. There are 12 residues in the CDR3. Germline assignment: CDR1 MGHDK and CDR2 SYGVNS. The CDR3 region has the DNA TGTGCCAGCAGTTGGGGACTGGATACGCAGTATTTT. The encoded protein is CASSWGLDTQYF.

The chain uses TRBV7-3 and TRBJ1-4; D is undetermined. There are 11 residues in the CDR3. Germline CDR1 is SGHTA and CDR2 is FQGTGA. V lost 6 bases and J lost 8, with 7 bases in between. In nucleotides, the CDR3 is TGTGCCAGCAGACTTAAAGAAAAACTGTTTTTT. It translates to CASRLKEKLFF.

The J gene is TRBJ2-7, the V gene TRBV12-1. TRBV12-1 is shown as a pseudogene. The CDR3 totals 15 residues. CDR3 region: CASSFSRASTYEQYF. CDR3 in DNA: TGTGCCAGCAGCTTCTCCCGGGCCTCTACCTACGAGCAGTACTTC.

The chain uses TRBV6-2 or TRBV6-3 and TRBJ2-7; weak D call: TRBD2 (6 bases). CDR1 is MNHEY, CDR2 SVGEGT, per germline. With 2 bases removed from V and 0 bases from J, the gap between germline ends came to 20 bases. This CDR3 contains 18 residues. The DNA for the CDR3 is TGTGCCAGCAGTTACGACTTTAGGGCGCGGAGGGGCTCCTACGAGCAGTACTTC. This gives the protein CASSYDFRARRGSYEQYF.

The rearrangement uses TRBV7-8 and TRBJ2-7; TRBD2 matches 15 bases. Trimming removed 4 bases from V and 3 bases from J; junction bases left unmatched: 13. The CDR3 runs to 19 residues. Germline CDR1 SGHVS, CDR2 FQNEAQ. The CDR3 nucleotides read TGTGCCAGCAGCTCACCTGGACTAGCGGGAGGGCGATATGTCTACGAGCAGTACTTC. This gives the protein CASSSPGLAGGRYVYEQYF.

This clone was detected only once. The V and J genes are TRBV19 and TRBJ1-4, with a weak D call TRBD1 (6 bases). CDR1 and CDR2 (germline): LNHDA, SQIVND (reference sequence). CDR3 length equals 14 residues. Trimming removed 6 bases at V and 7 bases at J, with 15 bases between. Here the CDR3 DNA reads TGTGCCAGTAGCACCGGGACACGGGTTGAAAAACTGTTTTTT. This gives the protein CASSTGTRVEKLFF.

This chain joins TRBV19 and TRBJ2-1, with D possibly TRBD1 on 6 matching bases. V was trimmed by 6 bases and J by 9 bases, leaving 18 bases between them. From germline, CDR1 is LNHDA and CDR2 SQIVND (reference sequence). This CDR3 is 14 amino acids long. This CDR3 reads CASRTAGTYGEQFF. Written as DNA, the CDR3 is TGTGCCAGTAGGACTGCCGGGACATACGGTGAGCAGTTCTTC.

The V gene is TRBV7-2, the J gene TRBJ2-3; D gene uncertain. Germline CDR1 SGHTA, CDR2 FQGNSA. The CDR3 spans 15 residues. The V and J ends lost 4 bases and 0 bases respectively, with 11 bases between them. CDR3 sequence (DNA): TGTGCCAGCAGCTCGACTTTGCTGAGCACAGATACGCAGTATTTT. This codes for CASSSTLLSTDTQYF. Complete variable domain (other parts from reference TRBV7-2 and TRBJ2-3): GAGVSQSPSNKVTEKGKDVELRCDPISGHTALYWYRQSLGQGLEFLIYFQGNSAPDKSGLPSDRFSAERTGGSVSTLTIQRTQQEDSAVYLCASSSTLLSTDTQYFGPGTRLTVL.